This TCR beta chain was captured by sequencing in a study of T cells after yellow fever vaccination. Trimming took 1 base from V and 6 from J, leaving 18 bases between them. This CDR3 is built from 15 residues. Germline CDR1 and CDR2: DFQATT and SNEGSKA (reference sequence). TCRdb re-called the 5' RACE reads through MiXCR, storing one row per CDR3 protein. The sample has 500,000 to 650,000 distinct CDR3 sequences, 17% seen once; the top ten hold 15% to 20%. J is TRBJ2-5 and V is TRBV20-1, with D possibly TRBD2 on 5 matching bases. The receptor's source is a young man who received the YFV17D yellow fever vaccine. This material consisted of PBMCs, taken 5 to 6 days after the first yellow fever vaccination. The DNA of the CDR3 is TGCAGTGCTAGAGCCCGGGAAAACTGGGAAAAGACCCAGTACTTC. The encoded protein is CSARARENWEKTQYF.